The 14 T cell receptor beta chains given below trace back to one sample, sequenced in a study of blood T cell repertoires in COVID-19. Only in-frame clones appear in the TCRdb table, and some are missing; sequencing was by immunoSEQ multiplex PCR. The sample shows 120,000 or so clones, about 85% of them seen only once. The sequenced sample was peripheral blood. The receptors originated from a woman older than 75 with acute or convalescent COVID-19.

The chain uses TRBV11-3 and TRBJ2-1; D is undetermined. Trimming left V 5 bases short and J 5 bases short, with 7 bases between. The CDR3 spans 12 residues. Germline V gene lookup returns CDR1 SGHNT and CDR2 YENEEA. CDR3 DNA sequence: TGTGCCAGCAGCACTCAAGACAATGAGCAGTTCTTC. Translation: CASSTQDNEQFF.

This chain joins TRBV7-2 and TRBJ2-2, with D possibly matching TRBD2 (5 bases). Germline CDR1 reads SGHTA; CDR2 reads FQGNSA. V lost 11 bases, J lost 0 bases, and 22 bases lay in between. This CDR3 region has 17 residues. The CDR3 here is CAGGRGPESANTGELFF. The CDR3 DNA follows: TGTGCCGGAGGAAGAGGACCTGAATCCGCGAACACCGGGGAGCTGTTTTTT. The whole variable domain, remainder taken from reference TRBV7-2 and TRBJ2-2, is GAGVSQSPSNKVTEKGKDVELRCDPISGHTALYWYRQSLGQGLEFLIYFQGNSAPDKSGLPSDRFSAERTGGSVSTLTIQRTQQEDSAVYLCAGGRGPESANTGELFFGEGSRLTVL.

The chain links TRBV5-1 to TRBJ1-2, with D perhaps matching TRBD1 (6 bases). The V gene's germline CDR1 is SGHRS and CDR2 YFSETQ. The CDR3 sequence is 15 residues long. With 4 bases removed from V and 2 bases from J, the gap between germline ends came to 15 bases. The CDR3 sequence is CASSPASTGNYGYTF. In nucleotides, the CDR3 is TGCGCCAGCAGCCCGGCCTCAACAGGGAACTATGGCTACACCTTC.

J is TRBJ1-1 and V is TRBV10-2; the match to TRBD1 covers 7 bases. This CDR3 region has 16 residues. V gave up 8 bases and J gave up 6 bases; unmatched junction bases: 18. Germline CDR1 reads WSHSY; CDR2 reads SAAADI. The CDR3 DNA sequence: TGCGCCAGCCGCAACTACAGGGGCCCCAACCTGTCTGAAGCTTTCTTT. Translated: CASRNYRGPNLSEAFF.

The chain is built from TRBV11-2 and TRBJ1-1; D gene uncertain. The V end lost 1 base, the J end lost 3 bases, and 6 bases lay between the germline ends. This CDR3 contains 13 residues. Germline loops: CDR1 SGHAT, CDR2 FQNNGV. The CDR3 spells CASSLGGHTEAFF. CDR3 in DNA: TGTGCCAGCAGCTTAGGAGGTCACACTGAAGCTTTCTTT. The entire variable domain, with the rest obtained from reference TRBV11-2 and TRBJ1-1, is as follows: EAGVAQSPRYKIIEKRQSVAFWCNPISGHATLYWYQQILGQGPKLLIQFQNNGVVDDSQLPKDRFSAERLKGVDSTLKIQPAKLEDSAVYLCASSLGGHTEAFFGQGTRLTVV.

V is TRBV5-8 and J is TRBJ2-7, with D maybe TRBD1 (6 bases). Germline CDR1 reads SGHTS; CDR2 reads YDEGEE. Trimming shortened V by 2 bases and J by 1 base, and 7 bases separated the two germline ends. CDR3 length equals 13 residues. This chain's CDR3 is CASSFRGSYEQYV. The CDR3 DNA reads TGTGCCAGCAGCTTCAGGGGATCCTACGAGCAGTACGTC.

This chain uses TRBV19 with TRBJ2-2; 7 nucleotides match TRBD1. The CDR3 has 16 amino acids. CDR1 is LNHDA, CDR2 SQIVND, per germline (reference sequence). The V and J ends lost 6 bases and 6 bases, in that order; junction bases with no gene match: 13. In DNA, the CDR3 is TGTGCCAGTAGCCCGGGGAAGGGGGCGATCCCCGGGGAGCTGTTTTTT. This sequence encodes CASSPGKGAIPGELFF.

The V gene is TRBV11-2, the J gene TRBJ2-4, with 10 nucleotides matching TRBD2. Losses at the gene ends were 5 bases for V and 8 bases for J; bases not matched to a gene: 6. The germline gives CDR1 SGHAT, CDR2 FQNNGV. CDR3 length: 14 amino acids. The CDR3 DNA sequence: TGTGCCAGCAGCAACATAGCGGGGGGACACATTCAGTACTTC. This codes for CASSNIAGGHIQYF.

The chain recombines TRBV6-2 or TRBV6-3 with TRBJ2-7, with D perhaps matching TRBD1 (6 bases). The CDR3 spans 16 residues. CDR1 is MNHEY, CDR2 SVGEGT, per germline. V dropped 4 bases and J dropped 3 bases, with 19 bases sitting between them. In DNA form, the CDR3 reads TGTGCCAGCAGTTTTGCAGGGGAGCCCTACTACTACGAGCAGTACTTC. Translating it yields CASSFAGEPYYYEQYF.

The rearrangement links TRBV29-1 to TRBJ1-1; TRBD1 might be the D (5 bases). The CDR3 contains 11 residues. The V and J ends lost 5 bases and 4 bases respectively, with 8 bases between them. In germline, CDR1 is SQVTM, CDR2 ANQGSEA. The CDR3 DNA follows: TGCAGCGTTCGGACAAGCACTGAAGCTTTCTTT. Translated: CSVRTSTEAFF.

CDR3 in DNA: TGCGCCAGCAGCTTGGGTTGGGACAGCGAAGCTTTCTTT. The encoded protein is CASSLGWDSEAFF. The J gene is TRBJ1-1, the V gene TRBV5-1; TRBD1 aligns across 7 bases. The CDR3 spans 13 residues. After removal of 0 bases from V and 8 bases from J, the junction contained 4 bases not matched to a gene. The V gene's germline CDR1 is SGHRS and CDR2 YFSETQ.

The V and J genes are TRBV6-5 and TRBJ1-2; D is undetermined. From germline, CDR1 is MNHEY and CDR2 SVGAGI. The CDR3 is 14 amino acids. Trimming pared 2 bases from V and 6 bases from J, leaving 13 bases between. The CDR3 bases are TGTGCCAGCAGTTACACTTACAGCCGAGATGGCTACACCTTC. It yields the protein CASSYTYSRDGYTF.

The gene calls are TRBV5-1 and TRBJ2-1; a possible D gene is TRBD1 (6 bases). This CDR3 contains 14 residues. Germline CDR1 and CDR2: SGHRS and YFSETQ. Trimming took off 2 bases at V and 7 bases at J, with 13 bases between the two ends. The DNA for the CDR3 is TGCGCCAGCAGCTTAGCCACTCAGGGGAATGAGCAGTTCTTC. This sequence encodes CASSLATQGNEQFF.

The rearrangement links TRBV6-5 to TRBJ1-1; D is possibly TRBD1 (5 bases). Trimming left V 5 bases short and J 3 bases short, with 13 bases between. The CDR3 runs to 14 residues. CDR1 MNHEY and CDR2 SVGAGI come from the germline V gene. CDR3 coding DNA: TGTGCCAGCAGTCGGGGGATATCATACACTGAAGCTTTCTTT. Protein sequence: CASSRGISYTEAFF.